The next 10 T cell receptor beta chains were all read from a single sample in a study of T cells in Graves' hyperthyroidism and ophthalmopathy. From RNA transcripts, TCR beta CDR3 regions were amplified. TCR CDR3 underwent first-round RT-PCR with the HTBI primer set. MiXCR, applied by TCRdb to the multiplex PCR reads, yields one record per CDR3 protein. The table lists about 400,000 distinct CDR3 sequences, more than 15% of them singletons. Sequences were obtained from blood. The receptors shown here come from a woman between 18 and 30 years old with Graves' hyperthyroidism.

The chain recombines TRBV6-1 with TRBJ1-6; 7 nucleotides align to TRBD1. Germline V gene data show CDR1 as MNHNS and CDR2 as SASEGT. The V segment lost 5 bases and the J segment 6 bases; nucleotides outside the gene matches: 7. The length of the CDR3 is 15 residues. The CDR3 DNA sequence: TGTGCCAGCAGTCAGTTCGGACAGGCTAATTCACCCCTCCACTTT. It yields the protein CASSQFGQANSPLHF.

This clonotype was observed a few times. The chain recombines TRBV2 with TRBJ1-2, with 8 positions matching TRBD1. V lost 10 bases, J lost 8 bases, and 21 bases stayed unmatched. The CDR3 length is 16 residues. The germline V gene encodes CDR1 SNHLY and CDR2 FYNNEI. CDR3 sequence: CATSPGRTGSPMGYTF. CDR3 nucleotides: TGTGCCACTTCCCCGGGGCGGACAGGGTCGCCAATGGGCTACACCTTC.

This clonotype was recorded at least ten times. J is TRBJ1-2 and V is TRBV27; D is unclear. Trimming removed 0 bases from V and 1 base from J, with 9 bases in between. This CDR3 has 15 residues. Per germline, CDR1 MNHEY and CDR2 SMNVEV (reference sequence). In nucleotides, the CDR3 is TGTGCCAGCAGTTTATCCCTCAGTCTTAACTATGGCTACACCTTC. Translated, it gives CASSLSLSLNYGYTF.

V usage is TRBV7-9 and J usage is TRBJ1-4; 8 bases align to TRBD1. The CDR3 totals 19 residues. From germline, CDR1 is SEHNR and CDR2 FQNEAQ (reference sequence). V lost 1 base to trimming and J lost 7 bases; unmatched junction nucleotides: 17. The CDR3 DNA sequence: TGTGCCAGCAGCTTAGAGGGGGGACAGGAGGGTTCGGTCGGTGAAAAACTGTTTTTT. Protein: CASSLEGGQEGSVGEKLFF.

This clonotype has at least ten counts. This sequence joins TRBV20-1 and TRBJ2-2; D may correspond to TRBD1 or TRBD2 (6 bases each). The CDR3 sequence is 14 residues long. The V end lost 0 bases, the J end lost 5 bases, and 10 bases lay between the germline ends. From germline, CDR1 is DFQATT and CDR2 SNEGSKA (reference sequence). CDR3 sequence reads: CSARDPGATGELFF. CDR3 coding DNA: TGCAGTGCTAGAGATCCGGGGGCAACCGGGGAGCTGTTTTTT.

This clonotype was counted at least ten times. The chain links TRBV27 to TRBJ2-3; D may match TRBD1 or TRBD2 (5 bases each). Trimming removed 1 base from V and 1 base from J, with 15 bases in between. Germline V gene sequence: CDR1 MNHEY, CDR2 SMNVEV (reference sequence). This CDR3 is built from 17 residues. Written as DNA, the CDR3 is TGTGCCAGCAGTTTATGGGCAAGAGGGGTGGGCACAGATACGCAGTATTTT. It is translated as CASSLWARGVGTDTQYF.

The genes are TRBV20-1 and TRBJ1-1; D is unresolved. V was trimmed by 0 bases and J by 3 bases, leaving 20 bases between them. The CDR3 covers 17 residues. CDR1 is DFQATT and CDR2 is SNEGSKA in the germline V gene (reference sequence). The CDR3 nucleotides read TGCAGTGCTAGAGATAAGGCCGGGCCTAGGGCGGACACTGAAGCTTTCTTT. Amino acids: CSARDKAGPRADTEAFF.

V and J are TRBV19 and TRBJ2-5; 12 nucleotides match TRBD2. With 3 bases clipped from V and 4 bases from J, the junction kept 9 bases outside the gene matches. The CDR3 length is 17 residues. CDR1 and CDR2 from the germline V gene are LNHDA and SQIVND (reference sequence). Here the CDR3 reads CASSIGLAGGPSETQYF. DNA for the CDR3: TGTGCCAGTAGTATTGGTCTAGCGGGAGGGCCCTCAGAGACCCAGTACTTC.

In this sample, this clonotype turned up many times. The gene calls are TRBV12-3 or TRBV12-4 and TRBJ2-7; D possibly corresponds to TRBD1 (6 bases). The CDR3 covers 13 residues. Trimming pared 3 bases from V and 9 bases from J, leaving 15 bases between. The CDR3 DNA follows: TGTGCCAGCAGTTTGACCGGACGAGGGGGGCAGTACTTC. It encodes CASSLTGRGGQYF.

This clonotype was detected once. V gene TRBV9 combines with J gene TRBJ2-3, with TRBD1 matching 9 bases. CDR1 and CDR2 (germline): SGDLS, YYNGEE. The V segment lost 4 bases and the J segment 2 bases; nucleotides outside the gene matches: 8. The CDR3 consists of 16 residues. CDR3 DNA: TGTGCCAGCAGCTTGGGACAGGGACGATTCACAGATACGCAGTATTTT. The encoded protein is CASSLGQGRFTDTQYF.